A single sample gave rise to the 18 T cell receptor beta chains below, sequenced in a study of shared clonotypes between healthy human individuals. The table came from immunoSEQ multiplex PCR; TCRdb's copy has only in-frame clones and leaves some out. The sample has some 2.1 million clones; 80% to 95% are singletons. Naivety among CD8 cells was defined by CD45RO negativity and positive CCR7 selection, thereby excluding terminally differentiated effector memory CD45RA+ cells. Source material: naive CD8+ T cells from PBMCs. The source is a man in his late teens or twenties in good health. Some clones in this sample may be carry-over from other donors' samples.

The chain links TRBV27 to TRBJ2-1, with 7 bases identical to TRBD2. The CDR3 has 16 amino acids. The V gene's germline CDR1 is MNHEY and CDR2 SMNVEV (reference sequence). Trimming cost V 5 bases and J 6 bases; bases outside gene matches: 13. The CDR3 DNA sequence: TGTGCCAGCAGTCCCGCCGCGGGAGAGGTCCTCAATGAGCAGTTCTTC. Residues: CASSPAAGEVLNEQFF.

The DNA for the CDR3 is TGTGCCAGCAGTCTTTCCCCCGGGACAGGCCTTTCCTACGAGCAGTACTTC. Its protein is CASSLSPGTGLSYEQYF. V and J are TRBV27 and TRBJ2-7; 8 bases match TRBD1. Trimming took 5 bases from V and 1 from J; bases not matched to a gene: 13. There are 17 residues in the CDR3. The germline V gene encodes CDR1 MNHEY and CDR2 SMNVEV (reference sequence).

Note on this clone: The same CDR3 is also encoded by other DNA sequences in this sample. The chain has TRBV4-1 and TRBJ2-2, with D possibly being TRBD1 (5 bases). The CDR3 is made up of 13 amino acids. V was shortened by 1 base and J by 6 bases, with 6 bases between the two germline ends. The germline V gene encodes CDR1 MGHRA and CDR2 YSYEKL. The CDR3 sequence: CASSQGGSGELFF. In nucleotides, the CDR3 is TGCGCCAGCAGCCAAGGGGGCTCCGGGGAGCTGTTTTTT.

V is TRBV5-6 and J is TRBJ2-6; possible D gene TRBD1, 6 bases. This CDR3 comprises 18 residues. Between the trimmed V and J ends, which lost 3 bases and 1 base, there was a span of 17 bases. The germline V gene has CDR1 SGHDT and CDR2 YYEEEE. The CDR3 bases are TGTGCCAGCAGCTGGGCCAGGGGCTGGAGGTCTGGGGCCAACGTCCTGACTTTC. It specifies CASSWARGWRSGANVLTF.

The chain links TRBV4-1 to TRBJ1-2; TRBD1 matches at 9 bases. J was trimmed by 3 bases and V by 3 bases; bases with no gene match: 5. From germline, CDR1 is MGHRA and CDR2 YSYEKL. The CDR3 has 15 residues. The CDR3 region is CASSHDTGGDYGYTF. The CDR3 DNA follows: TGCGCCAGCAGCCATGATACAGGGGGCGACTATGGCTACACCTTC.

The genes are TRBV6-1 and TRBJ2-7; D is possibly TRBD1 or TRBD2 (5 bases each). This CDR3 has 14 amino acids. Trimming took off 6 bases at V and 0 bases at J, with 12 bases between the two ends. Germline CDR1 reads MNHNS; CDR2 reads SASEGT. CDR3 protein: CASRRDARSYEQYF. The DNA for the CDR3 is TGTGCCAGCAGGAGGGACGCCCGCTCCTACGAGCAGTACTTC.

This clone appeared a single time. This sample also contains other DNA sequences that code for the same CDR3. V usage is TRBV19 and J usage is TRBJ1-5; D unclear. Germline CDR1 reads LNHDA; CDR2 reads SQIVND (reference sequence). This CDR3 region has 14 residues. Between the trimmed V and J ends, which lost 4 bases and 0 bases, there was a span of 7 bases. The CDR3 coding sequence is TGTGCCAGTAGTAACCGGGGTAGCAATCAGCCCCAGCATTTT. This sequence encodes CASSNRGSNQPQHF.

This chain connects TRBV28 to TRBJ2-3, with TRBD2 matching over 7 bases. The trim removed 0 bases at V and 3 bases at J, leaving 6 bases unmatched. The CDR3 covers 16 residues. The V gene's germline CDR1 is MDHEN and CDR2 SYDVKM. CDR3 residues: CASSLWGEGSTDTQYF. The CDR3 nucleotides are TGTGCCAGCAGTTTATGGGGGGAGGGGAGTACAGATACGCAGTATTTT.

This chain links TRBV5-4 with TRBJ2-3; no firm D call. The CDR3 totals 19 residues. Germline-derived CDR1 and CDR2 are SGHNT and YYREEE (reference sequence). V was shortened by 1 base and J by 2 bases, with 23 bases between the two germline ends. The DNA for the CDR3 is TGTGCCAGCAGCTTGTCGCTGTCCGGCTACTCCCTTCCCACAGATACGCAGTATTTT. Its translation: CASSLSLSGYSLPTDTQYF.

The chain has TRBV9 and TRBJ2-1; the match to TRBD2 covers 8 bases. The ends lost 4 bases at V and 2 bases at J; junction bases unmatched: 14. The germline V gene encodes CDR1 SGDLS and CDR2 YYNGEE. The CDR3 runs 18 residues. The CDR3, as DNA: TGTGCCAGCAGCCCCCAAGGTAGGGCGGGAGGTCCCTACAATGAGCAGTTCTTC. This encodes CASSPQGRAGGPYNEQFF.

Regarding this clone: Other nucleotide sequences in the sample specify the same CDR3. The chain carries TRBV27 and TRBJ2-1; maybe TRBD2 (6 bases). In germline, CDR1 is MNHEY, CDR2 SMNVEV (reference sequence). The CDR3 runs to 13 residues. V was cut by 4 bases and J by 3 bases, with 7 bases left in between. CDR3 sequence (DNA): TGTGCCAGCAGTTCCGGGAGCTACAATGAGCAGTTCTTC. It codes for CASSSGSYNEQFF.

The chain uses TRBV7-8 and TRBJ1-1; the D gene is possibly TRBD1 (5 bases). The V gene lost 1 base and the J gene lost 6 bases, with 18 bases spanning the gap. The CDR3 runs 16 residues. CDR1 SGHVS and CDR2 FQNEAQ come from the germline V gene. CDR3 nucleotides: TGTGCCAGCAGCTTAGATTTTCCAGGGAGGTTGCCTGAAGCTTTCTTT. Translating it yields CASSLDFPGRLPEAFF.

A word on this clone: The same CDR3 also results from other DNA sequences found in this sample. The chain combines TRBV2 with TRBJ2-5, with TRBD2 matching over 8 bases. This CDR3 region has 14 residues. V trimming: 5 bases; J trimming: 4 bases; junction bases outside the gene matches: 6. In germline, CDR1 is SNHLY, CDR2 FYNNEI. CDR3 bases: TGTGCCAGCAGTTCCGGGAGGGCCGGAGAGACCCAGTACTTC. This codes for CASSSGRAGETQYF.

J is TRBJ1-5 and V is TRBV13, with D perhaps matching TRBD1 (5 bases). There are 13 residues in the CDR3. Trimming stripped 4 bases from V and 7 bases from J, with 11 bases between. Germline CDR1 PRHDT, CDR2 FYEKMQ (reference sequence). CDR3 protein: CASSSRGWQPQHF. The CDR3 DNA is TGTGCCAGCAGCTCCCGGGGCTGGCAGCCCCAGCATTTT.

This clone was seen more than once but under ten times. This chain joins TRBV9 and TRBJ2-2; 8 bases map to TRBD2. Trimming cost V 0 bases and J 6 bases; bases outside gene matches: 7. Germline lookup yields CDR1 SGDLS and CDR2 YYNGEE. This CDR3 comprises 16 residues. In nucleotides, the CDR3 is TGTGCCAGCAGCGTAGCCAGCGGGAGAGGGGCCGGGGAGCTGTTTTTT. This encodes CASSVASGRGAGELFF. The full variable domain, in which reference TRBV9 and TRBJ2-2 provide the parts outside the CDR3, is DSGVTQTPKHLITATGQRVTLRCSPRSGDLSVYWYQQSLDQGLQFLIQYYNGEERAKGNILERFSAQQFPDLHSELNLSSLELGDSALYFCASSVASGRGAGELFFGEGSRLTVL.

The V call is TRBV6-4, the J call TRBJ2-1; TRBD2 aligns across 7 bases. This CDR3 has 15 amino acids. V was clipped by 3 bases and J by 4 bases; unmatched bases: 6. Germline assignment: CDR1 MRHNA and CDR2 SNTAGT. The CDR3 spells CASSDHPSGYNEQFF. CDR3 nucleotide sequence: TGTGCCAGCAGTGATCACCCTAGCGGATACAATGAGCAGTTCTTC.

The rearrangement joins TRBV5-4 to TRBJ2-1; D possibly uses TRBD1 or TRBD2 (5 bases each). V was shortened by 4 bases and J by 5 bases, with 10 bases between the two germline ends. CDR3 length equals 13 residues. The germline CDR1 and CDR2 sequences are SGHNT and YYREEE (reference sequence). CDR3 coding DNA: TGTGCCAGCAGCAACTCGGGGCACAATGAGCAGTTCTTC. This encodes CASSNSGHNEQFF.

The J gene is TRBJ1-2, the V gene TRBV7-6, with TRBD1 identical over 8 bases. This CDR3 has 15 amino acids. With 1 base clipped from V and 4 bases from J, the junction kept 5 bases outside the gene matches. The germline CDR1 and CDR2 sequences are SGHVS and FNYEAQ. The CDR3 loop reads CASSLEPGGFYGYTF. The DNA for the CDR3 is TGTGCCAGCAGCTTAGAGCCAGGGGGCTTCTATGGCTACACCTTC.